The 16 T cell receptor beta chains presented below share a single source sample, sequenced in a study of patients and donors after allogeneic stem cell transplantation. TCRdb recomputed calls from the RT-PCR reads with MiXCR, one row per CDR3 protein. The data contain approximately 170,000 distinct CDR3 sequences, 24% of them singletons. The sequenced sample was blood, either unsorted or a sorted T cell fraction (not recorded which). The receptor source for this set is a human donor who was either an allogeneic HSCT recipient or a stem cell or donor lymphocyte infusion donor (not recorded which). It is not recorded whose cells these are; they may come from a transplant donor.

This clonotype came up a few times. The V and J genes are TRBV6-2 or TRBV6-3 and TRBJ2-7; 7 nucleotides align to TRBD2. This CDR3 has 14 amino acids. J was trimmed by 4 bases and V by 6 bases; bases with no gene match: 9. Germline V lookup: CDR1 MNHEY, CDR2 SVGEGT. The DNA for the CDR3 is TGTGCCAGCAGCCCGGATCGGGAGGCGTACGAGCAGTACTTC. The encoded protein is CASSPDREAYEQYF.

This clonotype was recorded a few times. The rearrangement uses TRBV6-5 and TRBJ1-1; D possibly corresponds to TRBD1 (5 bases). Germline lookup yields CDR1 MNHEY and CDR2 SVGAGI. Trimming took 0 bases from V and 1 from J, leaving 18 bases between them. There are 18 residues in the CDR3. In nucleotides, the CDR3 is TGTGCCAGCAGTTACTCCGATCCAACTTGGGACCGGAACACTGAAGCTTTCTTT. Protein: CASSYSDPTWDRNTEAFF.

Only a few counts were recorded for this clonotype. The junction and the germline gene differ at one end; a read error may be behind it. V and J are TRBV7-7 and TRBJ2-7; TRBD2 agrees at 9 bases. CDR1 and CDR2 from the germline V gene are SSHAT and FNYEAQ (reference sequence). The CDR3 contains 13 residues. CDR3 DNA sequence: TGTGCTAGCAGCTTAGCGGGAGCCTACGAGCAGTACTTC. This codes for CASSLAGAYEQYF.

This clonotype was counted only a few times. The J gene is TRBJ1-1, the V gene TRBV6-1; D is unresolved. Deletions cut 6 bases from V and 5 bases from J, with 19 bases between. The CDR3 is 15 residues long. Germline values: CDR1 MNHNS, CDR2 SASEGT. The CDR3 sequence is CASSREPGVETEAFF. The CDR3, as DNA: TGTGCCAGCAGCAGAGAGCCTGGGGTCGAGACTGAAGCTTTCTTT.

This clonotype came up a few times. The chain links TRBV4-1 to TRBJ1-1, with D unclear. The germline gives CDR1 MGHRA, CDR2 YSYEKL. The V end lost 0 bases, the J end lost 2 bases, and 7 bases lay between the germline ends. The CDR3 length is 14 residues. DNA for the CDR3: TGCGCCAGCAGCCAAGATCAGTATAACACTGAAGCTTTCTTT. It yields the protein CASSQDQYNTEAFF.

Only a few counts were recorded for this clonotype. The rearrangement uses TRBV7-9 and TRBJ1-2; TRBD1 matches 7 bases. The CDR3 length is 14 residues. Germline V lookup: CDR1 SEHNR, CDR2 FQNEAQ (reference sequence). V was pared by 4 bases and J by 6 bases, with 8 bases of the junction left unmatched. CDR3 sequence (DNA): TGTGCCAGCAGCTCCCCGACAGGGAAGGATGGCTACACCTTC. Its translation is CASSSPTGKDGYTF.

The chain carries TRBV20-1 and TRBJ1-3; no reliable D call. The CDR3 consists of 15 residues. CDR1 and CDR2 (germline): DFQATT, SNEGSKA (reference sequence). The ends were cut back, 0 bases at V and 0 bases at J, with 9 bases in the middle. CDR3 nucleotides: TGCAGTGCTAGAGATCGCGCATACTCTGGAAACACCATATATTTT. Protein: CSARDRAYSGNTIYF.

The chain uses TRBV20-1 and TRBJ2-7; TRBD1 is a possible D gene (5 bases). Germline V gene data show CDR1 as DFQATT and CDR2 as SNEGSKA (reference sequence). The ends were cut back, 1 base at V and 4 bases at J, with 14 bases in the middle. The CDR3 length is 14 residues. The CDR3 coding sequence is TGCAGTGCTAGAGCGTCGCAGGGTAAATACGAGCAGTACTTC. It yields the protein CSARASQGKYEQYF.

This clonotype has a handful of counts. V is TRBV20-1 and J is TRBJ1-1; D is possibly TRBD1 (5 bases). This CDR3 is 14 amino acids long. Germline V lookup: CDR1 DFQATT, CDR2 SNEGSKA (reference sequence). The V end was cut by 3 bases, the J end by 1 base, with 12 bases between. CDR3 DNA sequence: TGCAGTGCTAGTAGAGGGGCCAGGAACACTGAAGCTTTCTTT. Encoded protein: CSASRGARNTEAFF.

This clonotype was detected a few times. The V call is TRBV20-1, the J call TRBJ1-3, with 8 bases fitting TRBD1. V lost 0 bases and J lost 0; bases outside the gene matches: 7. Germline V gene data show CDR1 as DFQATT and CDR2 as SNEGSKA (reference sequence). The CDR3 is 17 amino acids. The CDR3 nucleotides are TGCAGTGCTAGAGACGCGACAGGGGAAAGCTCTGGAAACACCATATATTTT. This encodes CSARDATGESSGNTIYF.

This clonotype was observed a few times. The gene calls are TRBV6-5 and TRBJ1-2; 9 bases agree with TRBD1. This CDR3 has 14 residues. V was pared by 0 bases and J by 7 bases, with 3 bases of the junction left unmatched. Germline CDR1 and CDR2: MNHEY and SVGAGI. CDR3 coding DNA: TGTGCCAGCAGTTACTCAACAGGGGGCTTTGGCTACACCTTC. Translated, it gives CASSYSTGGFGYTF.

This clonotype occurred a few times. The CDR3 spells CAIAPQRLQETQYF. Written as DNA, the CDR3 is TGTGCCATCGCTCCTCAGCGCCTACAAGAGACCCAGTACTTC. V gene TRBV10-3 combines with J gene TRBJ2-5; D is undetermined. Germline CDR1 reads ENHRY; CDR2 reads SYGVKD. CDR3 length: 14 residues. V lost 8 bases and J 2 bases, leaving 15 bases between the germline ends.

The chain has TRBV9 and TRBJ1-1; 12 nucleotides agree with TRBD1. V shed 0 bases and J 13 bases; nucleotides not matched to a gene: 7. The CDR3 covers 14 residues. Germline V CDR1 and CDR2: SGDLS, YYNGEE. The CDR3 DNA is TGTGCCAGCAGCGTAGCGGGGGACAGGGGGCACAGTTTCTTT. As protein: CASSVAGDRGHSFF.

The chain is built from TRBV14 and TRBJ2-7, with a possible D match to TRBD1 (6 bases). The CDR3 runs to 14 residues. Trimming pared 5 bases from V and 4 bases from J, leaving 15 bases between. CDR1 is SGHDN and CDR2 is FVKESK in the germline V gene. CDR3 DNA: TGTGCCAGCAGCAAAACCGGGACACCTTACGAGCAGTACTTC. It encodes CASSKTGTPYEQYF.

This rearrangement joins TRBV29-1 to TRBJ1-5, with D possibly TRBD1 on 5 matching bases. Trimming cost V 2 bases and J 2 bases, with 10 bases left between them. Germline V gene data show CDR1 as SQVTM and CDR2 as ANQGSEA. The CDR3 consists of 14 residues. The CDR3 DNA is TGCAGCGTTGAAATTTCGGGGGGCAATCAGCCCCAGCATTTT. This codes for CSVEISGGNQPQHF.

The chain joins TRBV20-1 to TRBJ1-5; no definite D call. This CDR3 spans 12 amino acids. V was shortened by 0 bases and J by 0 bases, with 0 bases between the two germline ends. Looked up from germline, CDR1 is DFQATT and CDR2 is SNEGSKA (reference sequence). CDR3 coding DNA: TGCAGTGCTAGAGATAGCAATCAGCCCCAGCATTTT. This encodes CSARDSNQPQHF.